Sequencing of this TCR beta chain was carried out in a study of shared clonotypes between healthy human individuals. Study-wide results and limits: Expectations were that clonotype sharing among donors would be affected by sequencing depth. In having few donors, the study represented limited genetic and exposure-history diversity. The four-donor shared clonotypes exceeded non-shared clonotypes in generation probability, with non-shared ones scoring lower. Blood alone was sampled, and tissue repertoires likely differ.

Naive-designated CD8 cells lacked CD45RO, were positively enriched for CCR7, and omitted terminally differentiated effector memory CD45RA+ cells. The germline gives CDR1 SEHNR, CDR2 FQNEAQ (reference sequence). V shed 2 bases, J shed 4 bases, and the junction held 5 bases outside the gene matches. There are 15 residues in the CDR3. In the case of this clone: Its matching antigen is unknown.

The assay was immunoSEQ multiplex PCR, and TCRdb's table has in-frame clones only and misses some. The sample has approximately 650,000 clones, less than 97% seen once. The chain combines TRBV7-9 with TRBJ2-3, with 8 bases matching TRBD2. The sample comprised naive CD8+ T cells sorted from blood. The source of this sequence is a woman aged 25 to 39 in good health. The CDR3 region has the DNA TGTGCCAGCAGCTTAATTGGGCGGGAGGCAGATACGCAGTATTTT. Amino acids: CASSLIGREADTQYF.